This T cell receptor beta chain originates from a study of cytomegalovirus exposure and HLA in healthy donors. Study results and caveats: In vitro checks showed that three CMV-associated chains really do target CMV antigens.

With 60 Vbeta and 13 Jbeta primers, the PCR was carried out. Libraries were prepared by immunoSEQ multiplex PCR; TCRdb keeps only in-frame clonotypes and omits some of them. The data show 150,000 or so clones, 80% seen once. As to this clone: Its antigen is not identified.

The germline V and J ends were trimmed by 2 bases and 5 bases, with 7 bases remaining between them. CDR3 length equals 13 residues. Germline V gene lookup returns CDR1 KGHSH and CDR2 LQKENI. The source of this sequence is a woman aged 40-49 years in good health and CMV-seropositive. The sequenced sample was PBMCs. The V call is TRBV18, the J call TRBJ2-1; D call uncertain. DNA of the CDR3: TGTGCCAGCTCACCAGGGCAAAACAATGAGCAGTTCTTC. This encodes CASSPGQNNEQFF.